This TCR beta chain derives from a study of blood T cell repertoires in COVID-19. At the level of the study: Samples taken during acute and convalescent COVID-19 were collected in the United States, Italy and Spain. PBMCs, B-cell-depleted T cells, or T cells provided the cDNA or gDNA that made up the material.

Germline V gene sequence: CDR1 SGHRS, CDR2 YFSETQ. This CDR3 is 12 amino acids long. The ends were cut back, 0 bases at V and 9 bases at J, with 7 bases in the middle. Source study methods: Scientists estimated how many nucleated cells there were by amplifying reference gene primers. Only in-frame clones appear in the TCRdb table, and some are missing; sequencing was by immunoSEQ multiplex PCR. D and trimming were read from the DNA, whereas the V and J calls and clone size are those reported in that table. The sample yields roughly 23,000 clones, 85% to 95% seen once. This clone was seen just once. The TCR comes from a woman between 50 and 59 years old with active COVID-19. The V call is TRBV5-1, the J call TRBJ2-1; no reliable D call. The specimen sequenced was peripheral blood. DNA of the CDR3: TGCGCCAGCAGCTTGGGTAGCTTTGAGCAGTTCTTC. Amino acid sequence: CASSLGSFEQFF. The variable domain in full, with the rest retrieved from reference TRBV5-1 and TRBJ2-1, is KAGVTQTPRYLIKTRGQQVTLSCSPISGHRSVSWYQQTPGQGLQFLFEYFSETQRNKGNFPGRFSGRQFSNSRSEMNVSTLELGDSALYLCASSLGSFEQFFGPGTRLTVL.